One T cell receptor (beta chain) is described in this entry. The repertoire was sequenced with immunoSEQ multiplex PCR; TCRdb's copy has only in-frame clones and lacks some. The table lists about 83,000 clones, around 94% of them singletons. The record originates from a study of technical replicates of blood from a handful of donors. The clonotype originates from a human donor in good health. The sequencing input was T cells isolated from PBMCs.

CDR3 region: CASSPRSTGTTYSGNTIYF. The CDR3, as DNA: TGTGCCAGCAGCCCGCGTTCGACCGGGACAACTTACTCTGGAAACACCATATATTTT. This rearrangement joins TRBV7-6 to TRBJ1-3; D might be TRBD1 (6 bases). V lost 5 bases and J lost 0, with 23 bases in between. In germline, CDR1 is SGHVS, CDR2 FNYEAQ. The CDR3 spans 19 residues.